The 6 T cell receptor beta chains reported below all come from one sample, sequenced in a study of response to subunit inactivated influenza vaccine. One entry per CDR3 protein results from TCRdb running MiXCR on the RT-PCR reads. The profile shows a few hundred thousand distinct CDR3 sequences, 12% to 15% of them singletons. This material consisted of PBMCs from blood, taken roughly 12 days after vaccination. These TCRs come from a man aged 50 or older who received an inactivated influenza vaccine.

The chain joins TRBV6-6 to TRBJ2-1, with D possibly matching TRBD2 (6 bases). The germline CDR1 and CDR2 sequences are MNHNY and SVGAGI (reference sequence). Trimming removed 4 bases from V and 8 bases from J, with 12 bases in between. The CDR3 loop spans 13 amino acids. CDR3 residues: CASSLRTTYEQFF. CDR3 coding DNA: TGTGCCAGCAGTTTAAGGACTACCTATGAGCAGTTCTTC.

This rearrangement joins TRBV20-1 to TRBJ2-7; TRBD2 aligns across 10 bases. CDR3 length: 15 amino acids. CDR1 DFQATT and CDR2 SNEGSKA come from the germline V gene (reference sequence). The junction had 7 bases not matched to a gene; V was cut back by 2 bases and J by 3 bases. This CDR3 is CSARSASGSNYEQYF. The CDR3 coding sequence is TGCAGTGCTAGATCCGCTAGCGGGAGTAACTACGAGCAGTACTTC.

This clonotype was found a few times. The genes are TRBV2 and TRBJ2-3, with 7 nucleotides matching TRBD2. Germline lookup yields CDR1 SNHLY and CDR2 FYNNEI. CDR3 length: 13 amino acids. V lost 7 bases to trimming and J lost 6 bases; unmatched junction nucleotides: 7. The CDR3 nucleotides read TGTGCCAGCACCTACGGGGAGGGGGATACGCAGTATTTT. Its protein product is CASTYGEGDTQYF.

This clonotype has just a few counts. V is TRBV24-1 and J is TRBJ2-3; D is possibly TRBD2 (5 bases). V was shortened by 3 bases and J by 6 bases, with 15 bases between the two germline ends. The germline V gene has CDR1 KGHDR and CDR2 SFDVKD. The length of the CDR3 is 15 residues. CDR3 amino acids: CATSDRTQIPDTQYF. Here the CDR3 DNA reads TGTGCCACCAGTGATCGGACTCAGATTCCGGATACGCAGTATTTT.

The gene calls are TRBV11-2 and TRBJ1-5, with 11 positions matching TRBD1. The junction had 9 bases not matched to a gene; V was cut back by 5 bases and J by 0 bases. The germline gives CDR1 SGHAT, CDR2 FQNNGV. There are 18 residues in the CDR3. CDR3 sequence (DNA): TGTGCCAGCAGCATCAGGGACAGGGGGGCCTATAGCAATCAGCCCCAGCATTTT. This gives the protein CASSIRDRGAYSNQPQHF.

In its sample, this clonotype was seen a few times. The chain carries TRBV7-9 and TRBJ2-1, with 11 bases lining up with TRBD2. The ends lost 3 bases at V and 7 bases at J; junction bases unmatched: 2. The CDR3 contains 14 residues. Germline V gene sequence: CDR1 SEHNR, CDR2 FQNEAQ (reference sequence). The CDR3 sequence is CASSLGLAVNEQFF. The CDR3 nucleotides are TGTGCCAGCAGCTTGGGACTAGCGGTGAATGAGCAGTTCTTC.